This TCR beta chain is from a study of T cells expressing NK-cell markers. TCRdb re-called the 5' RACE reads and gives one entry per CDR3 protein, without DNA. The sample includes some 280,000 distinct CDR3 sequences. Source material: blood T cells: a sorted CD56 or NKG2C T cell subset, CD4+ or CD8+ T cells, or bulk PBMC T cells (not recorded which). The clonotype was recovered from a man younger than 35 in good health.

CDR3 amino acids: CASSTAKNEQFF. The chain carries TRBV12-3 or TRBV12-4 and TRBJ2-1. The CDR3 sequence is 12 residues long.